Included here is one T cell receptor (beta chain) sequence, with context. This clonotype was seen only a few times. It has no known antigen specificity. No quality values exist for individual bases; no much larger clone is one base distant. This sample stems from a study of T cell repertoires in cytomegalovirus infection (dated by TCRdb to the late 2010s). Looking at the study overall: Donor HLA type was relevant to the analysis, because carriage of CMV infection together with the matching HLA type was indicated by public TCR beta signatures. The full study reports these points: Cumulative frequency of public TCR beta family members discriminated carriers of CMV infection plus the relevant HLA type in this cohort and an independent approximately 400-donor cohort. The ex vivo response was dominated by HLA-C-restricted CMV-specific TCR beta clonotypes, which also provided the single most frequent clonotype in two of eight donors.

From a lookup of the germline V gene, CDR1 and CDR2 are MNHEY and SVGEGT. Relative to germline, V is 5 bases shorter and J is 1 base shorter, with 13 bases between their ends. The CDR3 has 15 amino acids, counting the end cysteine and phenylalanine. Kept here is only the CDR3 DNA, which spans 45 bases and is read in frame from base 1. This sample was sequenced with an Illumina HiSeq 1500. Using fastp at Q25 and MiXCR, TCRdb reprocessed the public reads and kept productive beta chains. Every distinct CDR3 protein forms one entry, paired with its most common genes and DNA. This sample is represented by some 680,000 distinct CDR3 sequences; less than 40% of them were singletons. The top ten constitute under 3% of the sample.

The specimen was PBMCs. The chain joins TRBV6-2 or TRBV6-3 to TRBJ2-3, with a tentative D gene TRBD1 over 6 matching bases. This sequence originates from a human donor in good health (CMV status not recorded). Some clones in this sample may be carry-over from other donors' samples. The DNA sequence follows: TGTGCCAGCAGTACACAGGGTCTAGGCACAGATACGCAGTATTTT. The translation is CASSTQGLGTDTQYF.